Listed below are T cell receptor beta chains from one sample, sequenced in a study of PD-1 blockade in mismatch repair-deficient tumors. Method: immunoSEQ multiplex PCR; TCRdb's copy keeps in-frame clones and lacks some. In the table there are some 100,000 clones, under 90% of which are singletons. Sequencing used peripheral blood, obtained approximately 36 weeks after starting pembrolizumab. The receptor set was obtained from an adult with mismatch repair-deficient cancer. The CDR3 runs from the conserved cysteine through the conserved F or W. A D gene is named only where the DNA matches it firmly. Clone size is given for some rows only: seen once, a few or many times, or a class if the clone is expanded.

d_gene | abundance | v_gene | CDR3aa
. | . | TRBV7-2 | CASSFEVRAETQYF
TRBD2 | . | TRBV5-4 | CASSPRTSGLYNEQFF
. | . | TRBV28 | CASRLAGFEQFF
. | . | TRBV11-3 | CASSLGERAGETQYF
. | . | TRBV30 | CAWGPGLADTEAFF
TRBD1 | few | TRBV29-1 | CSVDRRDRDSYEQYF
. | . | TRBV6-1 | CASTGTAVQETQYF
TRBD2 | . | TRBV10-1 | CATMTSGSNEQFF
TRBD2 | . | TRBV6-5 | CASSYATSAQLRGQYF
. | once | TRBV19 | CASSPGGYGYTF
. | . | TRBV4-1 | CASSQGRTAALRQNEQFF
TRBD1 | few | TRBV18 | CASSAGTALLNTIYF
TRBD2 | . | TRBV15 | CATSPSGGRFADTQYF
. | few | TRBV7-2 | CASSLSPGSSYEQYF
. | . | TRBV7-7 | CASSLATNTEAFF
TRBD2 | . | TRBV7-9 | CASSLRTSGSRETQYF
. | . | TRBV28 | CASSLTSNGYTF
TRBD1 | . | TRBV27 | CASSLWGQGLSQPQHF
TRBD1 | few | TRBV7-2 | CASSFPRDRGKLNTEAFF
. | few | TRBV7-6 | CASSPSGQPYYGYTF
. | . | TRBV10-3 | CAISAGVTNEKLFF
TRBD2 | . | TRBV7-2 | CASSFIAGGFTDTQYF
. | . | TRBV2 | CASSESRSDQPQHF
. | . | TRBV6-6 | CASSASVGSDTQYF
TRBD1 | . | TRBV4-2 | CASSQAGGGYEQYF
. | . | TRBV6-1 | CASSDVQGVQPQHF
. | . | TRBV5-1 | CASSSKDGAGEAQYF
. | . | TRBV6-5 | CASSYSQGSGELFF
. | . | TRBV6-1 | CASDQIYGYTF
TRBD2 | . | TRBV27 | CASSLGGYEQFF
. | once | TRBV5-5 | CASSLGREGSYGYTF
TRBD1 | once | TRBV27 | CASTRIGGRYGYTF
. | . | TRBV6-5 | CASSPTDTQYF
. | once | TRBV5-4 | CASSLAATLNYGYTF
. | . | TRBV30 | CAWMGPNEQFF
. | . | TRBV7-3 | CASSLGDMEQFF
. | . | TRBV10-3 | CAISESNREIDEQYF